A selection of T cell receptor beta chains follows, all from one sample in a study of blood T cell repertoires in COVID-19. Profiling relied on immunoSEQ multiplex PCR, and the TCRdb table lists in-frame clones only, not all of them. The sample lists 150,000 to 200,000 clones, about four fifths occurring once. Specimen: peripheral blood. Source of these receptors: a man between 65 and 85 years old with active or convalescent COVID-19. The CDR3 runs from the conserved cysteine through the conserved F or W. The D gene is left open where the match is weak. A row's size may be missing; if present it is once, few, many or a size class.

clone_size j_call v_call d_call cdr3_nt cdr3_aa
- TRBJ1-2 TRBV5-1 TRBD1 TGCGCCAGCAGTAGACAGGGGAACTATGGCTACACCTTC CASSRQGNYGYTF
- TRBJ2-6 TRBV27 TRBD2 TGTGCCAGCAGTTTAGGGGGGGCTGGGGCCAACGTCCTGACTTTC CASSLGGAGANVLTF
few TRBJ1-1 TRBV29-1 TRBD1 TGCAGCGGACAGGGGGTTCTCGGGGGCACTGAAGCTTTCTTT CSGQGVLGGTEAFF
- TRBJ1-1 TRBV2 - TGTGCCAGCAGCGGGACAATTTCGAACACTGAAGCTTTCTTT CASSGTISNTEAFF
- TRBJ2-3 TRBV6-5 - TGTGCCAGCAGTTACTCGCGACTAGACACAGATACGCAGTATTTT CASSYSRLDTDTQYF
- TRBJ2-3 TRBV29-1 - TGCAGCGTTGGAAACCTAATGAGCACAGATACGCAGTATTTT CSVGNLMSTDTQYF
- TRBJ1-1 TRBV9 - TGTGCCAGCAGCGCGGGGGTGAACACTGAAGCTTTCTTT CASSAGVNTEAFF
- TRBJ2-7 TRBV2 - TGTGCCAGCGAACCCCCACTGGGAGGGGGCGAGCAGTACTTC CASEPPLGGGEQYF
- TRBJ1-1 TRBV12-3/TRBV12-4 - TGTGCCAGCAGACCACAACAGGGTGCTGAAGCTTTCTTT CASRPQQGAEAFF
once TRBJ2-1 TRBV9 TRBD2 TGTGCCAGCAGCCCCCGGAGGGCTAGCGGGAGGGCGGGATCCTACAATGAGCAGTTCTTC CASSPRRASGRAGSYNEQFF